This TCR beta chain was documented in a study of radiotherapy plus CTLA-4 blockade in lung cancer. Points from the study as a whole: Best predicting response, reportedly, were early blood T cell clone dynamics, with interferon-beta.

In the case of this clone: The antigen is undetermined.

The germline V and J ends were trimmed by 0 bases and 0 bases, with 16 bases remaining between them. The CDR3 spans 18 residues. Per germline, CDR1 SGDLS and CDR2 YYNGEE. This table comes from immunoSEQ multiplex PCR, and its TCRdb copy is limited to in-frame clones, with some not included. The data hold 56,000 or so clones, with over 75% observed a single time. The sequenced sample was peripheral blood, obtained from a patient treated with radiotherapy plus ipilimumab. V and J are TRBV9 and TRBJ1-3; the D gene is possibly TRBD1 (5 bases). The sequence was obtained from a human donor with non-small cell lung cancer who had a complete response to radiotherapy plus ipilimumab. Here the CDR3 reads CASSVEERVDSSGNTIYF. CDR3 in DNA: TGTGCCAGCAGCGTAGAAGAGCGGGTCGACAGCTCTGGAAACACCATATATTTT.